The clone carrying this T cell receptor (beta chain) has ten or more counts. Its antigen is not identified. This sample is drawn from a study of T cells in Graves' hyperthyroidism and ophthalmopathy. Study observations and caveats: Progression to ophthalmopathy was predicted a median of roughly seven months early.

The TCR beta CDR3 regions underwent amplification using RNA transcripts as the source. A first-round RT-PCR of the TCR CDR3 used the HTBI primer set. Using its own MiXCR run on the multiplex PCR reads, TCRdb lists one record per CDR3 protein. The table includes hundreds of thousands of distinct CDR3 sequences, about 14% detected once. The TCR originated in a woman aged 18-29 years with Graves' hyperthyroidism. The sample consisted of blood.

Here the CDR3 reads CATSRQKNRGSSGISDTQYF. CDR3 nucleotide sequence: TGTGCCACCAGCAGACAAAAAAACCGCGGGAGCAGCGGGATTTCGGATACGCAGTATTTT. This chain links TRBV15 with TRBJ2-3; 7 bases match TRBD2. The CDR3 is 20 residues long. Germline V lookup: CDR1 LNHNV, CDR2 YYDKDF (reference sequence). With V trimmed by 2 bases and J by 6 bases, 23 bases remained unmatched.